This T cell receptor beta chain was obtained from a study of T-cell memory formation after mild COVID-19. About the research overall: Largely donor-specific TCR clusters were found. General study results and limits: Whether second-wave clones peaking at day 37 were SARS-CoV-2 specific went unconfirmed.

UMIs and sample barcodes were carried by the TCR alpha and TCR beta cDNA libraries that 5'RACE produced using constant-segment primers. TCRdb re-analysed the 5' RACE reads in MiXCR, keeping a single row per CDR3 protein. This sample yields about 350,000 distinct CDR3 sequences, of which roughly 15% are seen a single time; roughly 20% belongs to the top ten. The CDR3 runs to 13 residues. Trimming stripped 2 bases from V and 10 bases from J, with 9 bases between. CDR1 and CDR2 (germline): SGHAT, FQNNGV. Details on this clonotype: Its antigen is currently unknown.

The TCR comes from a man younger than 35 who had mild COVID-19 (a few samples of this study predate the infection). Cell type and time point are not known. V usage is TRBV11-2 and J usage is TRBJ1-6, with D uncertain. The source material was PBMCs or a T cell subset sorted from them (not recorded which). CDR3 in amino acids: CASSLNIGSPLHF. The CDR3 bases are TGTGCCAGCAGCTTAAATATAGGGTCACCCCTCCACTTT.